The rows below give T cell receptor beta chains drawn from one sample of a study of cytomegalovirus exposure and HLA in healthy donors. TCRdb's table, derived via immunoSEQ multiplex PCR, lists solely in-frame clones and lacks some. Counted here are approximately 150,000 clones, about 85% occurring once; the ten biggest clones make up 3.5%. The sample consisted of PBMCs. All receptors come from a human donor in good health. Each CDR3 is given with its conserved first and last residue. The D gene is left open where the match is weak. Rows give clone size only sometimes, using once, few, many, or a class for an expanded clone.

>TRBJ1-2|-|-|TRBV6-5
TGTGCCAGCAGTGACTGGACAGACAGAAATGGCTACACCTTC
CASSDWTDRNGYTF
>TRBJ2-7|-|once|TRBV5-6
TGTGCCAGCAGCTTGGGGACAGTCTACGAGCAGTACTTC
CASSLGTVYEQYF
>TRBJ2-1|TRBD2|-|TRBV11-2
TGTGCCAGCAGCTTAGGCCCTGGGGCTAGCGGGAGACATGAGCAGTTCTTC
CASSLGPGASGRHEQFF
>TRBJ2-3|TRBD1|-|TRBV19
TGTGCCAGTAGTAAGATAGGGGGCGAAACAGATACGCAGTATTTT
CASSKIGGETDTQYF
>TRBJ2-2|-|few|TRBV9
TGTGCCAGCAGCCCACGACTTACTTCGATAAACACCGGGGAGCTGTTTTTT
CASSPRLTSINTGELFF
>TRBJ2-6|-|few|TRBV4-3
TGCGCCAGCAGCCAAGAGTCAGTTGGGGCCAACGTCCTGACTTTC
CASSQESVGANVLTF
>TRBJ2-2|-|-|TRBV14
TGTGCCAGCAGCCAAGACTGGAACACCGGGGAGCTGTTTTTT
CASSQDWNTGELFF
>TRBJ1-2|TRBD1|-|TRBV28
TGTGCCAGCAGTCCGTCCCTATTTGGCCGTCCTCAGGGGGCGCTTGGCTACACCTTC
CASSPSLFGRPQGALGYTF
>TRBJ2-1|-|-|TRBV13
TGTGCCAGCAGCTCGCCGACTGACAATGAGCAGTTCTTC
CASSSPTDNEQFF
>TRBJ1-2|TRBD1|few|TRBV2
TGTGCCAGCAGTGATTGGGGACAGAGCAACTATGGCTACACCTTC
CASSDWGQSNYGYTF
>TRBJ1-4|TRBD1|once|TRBV5-1
TGCGCCAGCAGCTTGACAGGGGGAACTAATGAAAAACTGTTTTTT
CASSLTGGTNEKLFF
>TRBJ2-5|TRBD2|-|TRBV5-1
TGCGCCAGCAGCTTGGGTCTAGCGGGAGCTTTAACGGAGACCCAGTACTTC
CASSLGLAGALTETQYF
>TRBJ2-5|TRBD1|-|TRBV5-4
TGTGCCAGCTCTCAGACAGGGTTAACAGAGACCCAGTACTTC
CASSQTGLTETQYF
>TRBJ1-5|-|-|TRBV2
TGTGCCAGCAGTGTCGGACAGTCGGGTCAGCCCCAGCATTTT
CASSVGQSGQPQHF
>TRBJ1-4|TRBD1|few|TRBV25-1
TGTGCCAGCAGGGGACAGGGGGATGAAAAACTGTTTTTT
CASRGQGDEKLFF
>TRBJ2-5|-|-|TRBV11-2
TGTGCCAGCAGCCCCCTTGGAGCCTCCAAAGAGACCCAGTACTTC
CASSPLGASKETQYF
>TRBJ2-2|-|-|TRBV6-1
TGTGCCAGCAAGGGACTCCCGTACACCGGGGAGCTGTTTTTT
CASKGLPYTGELFF
>TRBJ2-5|-|-|TRBV19
TGTGCCAGTAGTCCCCGGACTGAAGAGACCCAGTACTTC
CASSPRTEETQYF
>TRBJ2-5|TRBD2|-|TRBV5-1
TGCGCCACCACCTTCGCCGGGGGGGCTGAAGAGACCCAGTACTTC
CATTFAGGAEETQYF
>TRBJ1-2|TRBD1|-|TRBV2
TGTGCCAGCAGGGAGGACAGGGGCAGCTACACCTTC
CASREDRGSYTF
>TRBJ1-5|TRBD1|few|TRBV10-3
TGTGCCATCAGTGGAGGGACAGATCAGCCCCAGCATTTT
CAISGGTDQPQHF
>TRBJ2-7|TRBD1|-|TRBV6-5
TGTGCCAGCAGCCTGGTCGGGACAGGATCCTACGAGCAGTACTTC
CASSLVGTGSYEQYF
>TRBJ1-1|TRBD1|few|TRBV7-9
TGTGCCAGCAGCCCGCCGGTACAGGGGCTAATGAACACTGAAGCTTTCTTT
CASSPPVQGLMNTEAFF
>TRBJ2-1|-|-|TRBV27
TGTGCCAGCAGTTTGGGGAGACTTGGTGAGCAGTTCTTC
CASSLGRLGEQFF
>TRBJ1-5|-|-|TRBV27
TGTGCCAGCAGTTTATCCCCTATCACCTATAGCAATCAGCCCCAGCATTTT
CASSLSPITYSNQPQHF
>TRBJ2-2|TRBD2|-|TRBV12-5
TGTGCTAGTGGTTTCAGCCTAGCGGGAGAGGTAAAGGGGGACACCGGGGAGCTGTTTTTT
CASGFSLAGEVKGDTGELFF
>TRBJ2-1|TRBD2|-|TRBV19
TGTGCCAGTAGTATAGATCGTACTAGCGGTCTCCAGATGGGATGGAATGAGCAGTTCTTC
CASSIDRTSGLQMGWNEQFF
>TRBJ1-1|-|-|TRBV27
TGTGCCAGCAGTGGTCCAGGCCCAAACACTGAAGCTTTCTTT
CASSGPGPNTEAFF
>TRBJ2-7|TRBD1|few|TRBV5-4
TGTGCCAGCAGCTCAGGACAGGGTTTCACCTACGAGCAGTACTTC
CASSSGQGFTYEQYF
>TRBJ2-3|TRBD2|-|TRBV27
TGTGCCAGCAGTTTACGACTAGCGGGAGGAACGCAGTATTTT
CASSLRLAGGTQYF
>TRBJ1-3|-|-|TRBV4-1
TGCGCCAGCAGCCTCTGGACGGTGGAGGACACCATATATTTT
CASSLWTVEDTIYF
>TRBJ1-4|-|-|TRBV19
TGTGCCAGTAGCGACGACAGGCTTGATGAAAAACTGTTTTTT
CASSDDRLDEKLFF
>TRBJ1-3|TRBD1|-|TRBV6-5
TGTGCCAGCAGTTACTTCACAGGGGCTGGAAACACCATATATTTT
CASSYFTGAGNTIYF
>TRBJ2-1|-|-|TRBV21-1
TGTGCCAGCAGCAAAGGGCGGGACAGTAACAATGAGCAGTTCTTC
CASSKGRDSNNEQFF
>TRBJ2-1|-|-|TRBV5-1
TGCGCCAGCAGCCTGTCCTACAATGAGCAGTTCTTC
CASSLSYNEQFF
>TRBJ2-1|TRBD2|-|TRBV4-2
TGTGCCAGCAGCCGACTAGCGACGGGGATGGACAATGAGCAGTTCTTC
CASSRLATGMDNEQFF
>TRBJ1-3|TRBD1|-|TRBV7-9
TGTGCCAGCAGCTTACCGGACCCGACAGGGATCGGAAACACCATATATTTT
CASSLPDPTGIGNTIYF
>TRBJ2-5|-|once|TRBV6-5
TGTGCCAGCAGCCTCCGGACCGGACTGAGAGAGACCCAGTACTTC
CASSLRTGLRETQYF
>TRBJ2-7|TRBD2|-|TRBV9
TGTGCCAGCAGCGTAGGCGGGGGTGGGGTTTTCGAGCAGTACTTC
CASSVGGGGVFEQYF
>TRBJ1-1|-|-|TRBV5-1
TGCGCCAGCAGCTCCCTCGGGGGTGACACTGAAGCTTTCTTT
CASSSLGGDTEAFF
>TRBJ2-1|-|-|TRBV4-1
TGCGCCAGCAGCCAAGCGGAGCGTTCGACTGACAATGAGCAGTTCTTC
CASSQAERSTDNEQFF
>TRBJ2-3|-|-|TRBV9
TGTGCCAGCAGCCCCCGGACTGGAGGGACTCTCGATACGCAGTATTTT
CASSPRTGGTLDTQYF
>TRBJ2-7|TRBD2|-|TRBV28
TGTGCCAGCAGCAGAGGAGGGGAGGGCTACGAGCAGTACTTC
CASSRGGEGYEQYF
>TRBJ1-1|-|few|TRBV27
TGTGCCAGCACCCCGGCGGGGGATGGTGAAGCTTTCTTT
CASTPAGDGEAFF
>TRBJ1-5|-|-|TRBV28
TGTGCCACCGTGGGGGCGCCGTATAGCAATCAGCCCCAGCATTTT
CATVGAPYSNQPQHF
>TRBJ2-2|TRBD1|-|TRBV20-1
TGCGGCAGCAGGGGGCGGGGGGAGCTGTTTTTT
CGSRGRGELFF
>TRBJ2-3|TRBD2|few|TRBV19
TGTGCCAGTAGTTCCTATACGGTGACTAGCGCGCAGTATTTT
CASSSYTVTSAQYF
>TRBJ2-7|TRBD1|-|TRBV28
TGTGCCAGCAGTTTACTCACCCCCAGACAGGGAGACTACGAGCAGTACTTC
CASSLLTPRQGDYEQYF
>TRBJ2-5|-|-|TRBV20-1
TGCAGTGCTACCAGGGAGACCCAGTACTTC
CSATRETQYF
>TRBJ2-7|TRBD2|-|TRBV4-2
TGTGCCAGCAGCCAAGAGGAAACGGGACTAGCCCTCTACGAGCAGTACTTC
CASSQEETGLALYEQYF
>TRBJ2-1|-|-|TRBV4-1
TGCGCCAGCAGCCAAGATAAGCGCTCCAGAGGCAATGAGCAGTTCTTC
CASSQDKRSRGNEQFF
>TRBJ2-1|-|-|TRBV5-4
TGTGCCAGCAGCTTACTAGGGCAGGCCTCACGGAATGAGCAGTTCTTC
CASSLLGQASRNEQFF
>TRBJ2-1|TRBD1|-|TRBV30
TGTGCCTGGAGTGCGGGACAGGGGGTAAATGAGCAGTTCTTC
CAWSAGQGVNEQFF
>TRBJ1-1|-|-|TRBV9
TGTGCCAGCAGCGTTGGCACCCACACTGAAGCTTTCTTT
CASSVGTHTEAFF
>TRBJ1-1|-|-|TRBV27
TGTGCCAGCAGGTCTAGGAGTCTAATGAACACTGAAGCTTTCTTT
CASRSRSLMNTEAFF
>TRBJ2-3|-|-|TRBV30
TGTGCCTGGAGCCCCTCGGGGTATACGCAGTATTTT
CAWSPSGYTQYF
>TRBJ2-2|-|-|TRBV9
TGTGCCAGCAGCGTAGCTATGTCGAACACCGGGGAGCTGTTTTTT
CASSVAMSNTGELFF